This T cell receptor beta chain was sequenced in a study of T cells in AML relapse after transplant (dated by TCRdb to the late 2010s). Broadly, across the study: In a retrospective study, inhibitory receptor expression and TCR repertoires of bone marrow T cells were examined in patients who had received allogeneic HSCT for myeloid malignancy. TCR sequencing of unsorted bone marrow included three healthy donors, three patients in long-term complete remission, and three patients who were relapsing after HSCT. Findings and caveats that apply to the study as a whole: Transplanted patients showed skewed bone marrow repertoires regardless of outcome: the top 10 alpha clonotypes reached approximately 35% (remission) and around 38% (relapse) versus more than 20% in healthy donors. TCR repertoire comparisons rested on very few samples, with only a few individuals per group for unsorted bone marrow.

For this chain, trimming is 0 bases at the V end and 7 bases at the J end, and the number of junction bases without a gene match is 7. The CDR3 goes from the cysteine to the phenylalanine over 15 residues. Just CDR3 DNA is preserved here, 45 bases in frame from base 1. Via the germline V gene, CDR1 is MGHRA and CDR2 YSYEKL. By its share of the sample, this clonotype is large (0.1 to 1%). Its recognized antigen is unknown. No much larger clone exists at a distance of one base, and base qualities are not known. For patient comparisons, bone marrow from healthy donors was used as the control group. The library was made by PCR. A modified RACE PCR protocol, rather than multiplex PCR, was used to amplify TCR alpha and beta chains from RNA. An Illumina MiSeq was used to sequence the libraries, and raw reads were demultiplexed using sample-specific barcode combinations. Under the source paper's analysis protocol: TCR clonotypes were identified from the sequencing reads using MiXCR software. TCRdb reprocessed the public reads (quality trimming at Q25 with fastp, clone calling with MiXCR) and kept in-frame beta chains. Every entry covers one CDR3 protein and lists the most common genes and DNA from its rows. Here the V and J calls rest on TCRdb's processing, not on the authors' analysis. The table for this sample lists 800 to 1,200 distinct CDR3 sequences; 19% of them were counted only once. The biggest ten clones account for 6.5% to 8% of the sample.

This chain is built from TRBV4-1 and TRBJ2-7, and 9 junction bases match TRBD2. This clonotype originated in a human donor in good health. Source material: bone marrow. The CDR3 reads CASSQDSAGGREQYF. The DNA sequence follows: TGCGCCAGCAGCCAAGATTCCGCGGGAGGGCGGGAGCAGTACTTC.